The present TCR beta chain was sequenced within a study of shared clonotypes between healthy human individuals. Naive CD8 cells lacked CD45RO, underwent positive selection for CCR7 and left out terminally differentiated effector memory CD45RA+ cells. The donors were adults (healthy and HIV-negative) with no recent acute infections or vaccinations. The CDR3 totals 14 residues. Trimming pared 5 bases from V and 8 bases from J, leaving 18 bases between. Germline assignment: CDR1 SGHAT and CDR2 FQNNGV. Clones were read by immunoSEQ multiplex PCR, and TCRdb kept only the in-frame ones, dropping some. The repertoire holds approximately 1.9 million clones, roughly 93% seen once, with roughly 1.7% in the top ten.

Sequencing used naive CD8+ T cells from PBMCs. The chain recombines TRBV11-2 with TRBJ1-2; D is perhaps TRBD1 (5 bases). This clonotype was obtained from a young man in good health. Some clones in this sample may be carry-over from other donors' samples. The CDR3 sequence is CASSPQGEGWGYTF. CDR3 coding DNA: TGTGCCAGCAGCCCCCAGGGCGAGGGGTGGGGCTACACCTTC.